This TCR beta chain was sequenced in a study of CD8 T cells in cerebrospinal fluid in Alzheimer's disease. Profiling of CSF cells used 10X single-cell V(D)J plus 5' expression. TCRdb re-analyzed the 10x single-cell sequencing reads; it lists each CDR3 protein once, without DNA. Listed are over 900 distinct CDR3 sequences; 11% falls within the top ten. This clonotype counts as medium-sized (0.01 to 0.1%) by frequency. Germline CDR1 reads SEHNR; CDR2 reads FQNEAQ (reference sequence). The CDR3 sequence is 14 residues long. The source of this sequence is a human donor with mild cognitive impairment. The V gene is TRBV7-9, the J gene TRBJ2-3; TCRdb designates TRBD1, a call that cannot be tested without DNA. The sample was cerebrospinal fluid. This CDR3 is CASSSSTGTDTQYF.